One sample yielded the 13 T cell receptor beta chains listed below, sequenced in a study of T-cell reconstitution after alpha-beta-depleted transplantation in children. Unique molecular identifiers were used in preparing the TCRbeta library. A single record per CDR3 protein comes from TCRdb applying MiXCR to the PCR reads. The sample contains some 450,000 distinct CDR3 sequences, 43% of which appear only once. Here the sequenced sample was PBMCs, taken before TCRalphabeta/CD19-depleted stem cell transplant. The receptor source for this set is a girl between 2 and 10 years old with aplastic anemia, due to receive a stem cell transplant.

V is TRBV6-1 and J is TRBJ2-7, with D maybe TRBD2 (5 bases). This CDR3 has 15 amino acids. Trimming shortened V by 3 bases and J by 3 bases, and 15 bases separated the two germline ends. CDR1 and CDR2 (germline): MNHNS, SASEGT. The CDR3 region has the DNA TGTGCCAGCAGTGACCCCGGACGGACTCACTACGAGCAGTACTTC. Translation gives CASSDPGRTHYEQYF.

This clonotype has a handful of counts. J is TRBJ1-3 and V is TRBV9; the D gene is possibly TRBD1 (6 bases). Germline V gene sequence: CDR1 SGDLS, CDR2 YYNGEE. The CDR3 contains 19 residues. V was trimmed by 3 bases and J by 2 bases, leaving 24 bases between them. DNA for the CDR3: TGTGCCAGCAGCGGTGGACAGTTAGGAAGAAAGGTGGCTGGAAACACCATATATTTT. It translates to CASSGGQLGRKVAGNTIYF.

The V and J genes are TRBV7-2 and TRBJ2-3; D not resolved. There are 12 residues in the CDR3. Deletions cut 7 bases from V and 2 bases from J, with 7 bases between. Germline loops: CDR1 SGHTA, CDR2 FQGNSA. The CDR3 reads CASTLITDTQYF. The CDR3 coding sequence is TGTGCCAGCACCCTTATCACAGATACGCAGTATTTT.

In DNA, the CDR3 is TGCAGTGCTAGAGGGCCCTACGGAGAGGAGACCCAGTACTTC. This sequence encodes CSARGPYGEETQYF. The chain is built from TRBV20-1 and TRBJ2-5; D is uncertain. V shed 1 base and J shed 5 bases, with 14 bases lying between them. CDR3 length: 14 residues. Germline V lookup: CDR1 DFQATT, CDR2 SNEGSKA (reference sequence).

This clonotype was found many times. V usage is TRBV20-1 and J usage is TRBJ2-7, with 12 positions matching TRBD2. The CDR3 runs to 15 residues. Germline trimming cut 2 bases from V and 4 bases from J; bases unmatched to any gene: 6. Germline CDR1 and CDR2: DFQATT and SNEGSKA (reference sequence). The CDR3 reads CSARPTSGSWYEQYF. CDR3 in DNA: TGCAGTGCTAGACCGACTAGCGGGAGCTGGTACGAGCAGTACTTC.

This chain connects TRBV2 to TRBJ2-5; D remains unclear. The length of the CDR3 is 14 residues. Germline CDR1 and CDR2: SNHLY and FYNNEI. With 7 bases removed from V and 1 base from J, the gap between germline ends came to 13 bases. CDR3 region: CASTPDSTQETQYF. CDR3 nucleotide sequence: TGTGCCAGCACTCCTGACTCCACCCAAGAGACCCAGTACTTC.

As for this clonotype: A junction end diverges from the germline sequence, so it may reflect a read error. The chain employs TRBV7-7 and TRBJ2-6, with unresolved D. CDR3 length equals 14 residues. Germline assignment: CDR1 SSHAT and CDR2 FNYEAQ (reference sequence). The CDR3 region has the DNA TGTGCTAGCAGCTTCCTCTGGGGGGCCAACGTCCTGACTTTC. Its translation: CASSFLWGANVLTF.

This clonotype was recorded a few times. The chain joins TRBV7-9 to TRBJ2-2; 7 bases align to TRBD2. Trimming at V came to 1 base and at J to 0 bases, leaving 5 bases not matched to a gene. This CDR3 is 17 amino acids long. From germline, CDR1 is SEHNR and CDR2 FQNEAQ (reference sequence). CDR3 amino acids: CASSLVGEGPNTGELFF. The CDR3 coding sequence is TGTGCCAGCAGCTTAGTAGGGGAGGGGCCGAACACCGGGGAGCTGTTTTTT.

The chain has TRBV5-1 and TRBJ1-1, with D maybe TRBD1 (5 bases). The V gene's germline CDR1 is SGHRS and CDR2 YFSETQ. The CDR3 runs 15 residues. V lost 1 base and J lost 0, with 10 bases in between. The CDR3 region is CASSLTGIMNTEAFF. In DNA, the CDR3 is TGCGCCAGCAGCTTGACAGGAATCATGAACACTGAAGCTTTCTTT. Using reference TRBV5-1 and TRBJ1-1 for the parts outside the CDR3, the full variable domain is KAGVTQTPRYLIKTRGQQVTLSCSPISGHRSVSWYQQTPGQGLQFLFEYFSETQRNKGNFPGRFSGRQFSNSRSEMNVSTLELGDSALYLCASSLTGIMNTEAFFGQGTRLTVV.

The V gene is TRBV5-1, the J gene TRBJ2-1; no clear D. From germline, CDR1 is SGHRS and CDR2 YFSETQ. This CDR3 is built from 13 residues. Trimming pared 4 bases from V and 5 bases from J, leaving 10 bases between. The CDR3 nucleotides are TGCGCCAGCAGCCCGAACAGCGACAATGAGCAGTTCTTC. The encoded protein is CASSPNSDNEQFF.

This clonotype was seen more than once but under ten times. V gene TRBV10-3 combines with J gene TRBJ2-3; D unresolved. Germline V gene sequence: CDR1 ENHRY, CDR2 SYGVKD. The CDR3 is 13 residues long. V was cut by 2 bases and J by 6 bases, with 9 bases left in between. The CDR3 DNA follows: TGTGCCATCAGTGAGGACTTCGGGGATACGCAGTATTTT. This translates into CAISEDFGDTQYF.

The table lists this clonotype with a few counts. This chain connects TRBV5-7 to TRBJ2-5, with D perhaps TRBD2 (5 bases). TRBV5-7 is treated as an ORF (open reading frame) with a function not yet certain. V lost 4 bases, J lost 3 bases, and 10 bases lay in between. The CDR3 sequence is 13 residues long. CDR3 protein: CASSPGIEETQYF. CDR3 nucleotides: TGTGCCAGCAGCCCCGGGATCGAAGAGACCCAGTACTTC.

CDR3: CASSTGSNTEAFF. The CDR3 coding sequence is TGCGCCAGCAGCACCGGGTCCAACACTGAAGCTTTCTTT. This chain joins TRBV5-1 and TRBJ1-1, with D unresolved. The germline V gene has CDR1 SGHRS and CDR2 YFSETQ. V gave up 4 bases and J gave up 2 bases, with 9 bases separating them. This CDR3 has 13 amino acids. Filled out from reference TRBV5-1 and TRBJ1-1, the complete variable domain reads KAGVTQTPRYLIKTRGQQVTLSCSPISGHRSVSWYQQTPGQGLQFLFEYFSETQRNKGNFPGRFSGRQFSNSRSEMNVSTLELGDSALYLCASSTGSNTEAFFGQGTRLTVV.